This T cell receptor beta chain is drawn from a study of T cell responses to AZD1222 COVID-19 vaccine. The table came from immunoSEQ multiplex PCR; TCRdb's copy has only in-frame clones and leaves some out. The sample yields about 140,000 clones, around 90% seen once. This CDR3 is 14 amino acids long. Germline CDR1 LNHDA, CDR2 SQIVND (reference sequence). V lost 3 bases and J 2 bases, leaving 10 bases between the germline ends. Pooled in the analysis were second doses at about 4 or about 12 weeks. This rearrangement joins TRBV19 to TRBJ1-2; D gene unclear. The receptor comes from an adult who received the AZD1222 COVID-19 vaccine. Sequencing used peripheral blood, obtained 28 days after the second AZD1222 dose. CDR3 nucleotides: TGTGCCAGTAGTATCCTAGCCTACAACTATGGCTACACCTTC. Protein product: CASSILAYNYGYTF.